This TCR beta chain was sequenced during a study of graft-versus-host responses after intestinal transplantation. Whole-study context: The transplants performed in recipients were multivisceral, liver-intestinal, or isolated intestinal. All recipients got anti-thymocyte globulin induction, then tacrolimus and steroids for roughly three years.

TCRdb keeps only in-frame clones here, not all; method: immunoSEQ multiplex PCR. Here the sample spans more than 20,000 clones, 80% to 90% being singletons. A word on this clone: Its antigen is unidentified.

V gave up 5 bases and J gave up 12 bases, with 11 bases separating them. This CDR3 comprises 12 residues. Per the germline V gene, CDR1 is MRHNA and CDR2 is SNTAGT. Findings and caveats of the study: With peak circulating GvH clone levels came an association with early post-transplant HvG declines. Detected in recipient marrow were GvH clones, some of which were first observed in ileum or blood.

The starting material was PBMCs, obtained around 460 days after intestinal transplant. This chain joins TRBV6-4 and TRBJ1-6; D not certain. The origin of this receptor is a human patient who received an intestinal transplant, so some T cells may come from the graft donor. The CDR3 spells CASSTPRGPLHF. DNA of the CDR3: TGTGCCAGCAGTACACCCCGGGGACCCCTCCACTTT.